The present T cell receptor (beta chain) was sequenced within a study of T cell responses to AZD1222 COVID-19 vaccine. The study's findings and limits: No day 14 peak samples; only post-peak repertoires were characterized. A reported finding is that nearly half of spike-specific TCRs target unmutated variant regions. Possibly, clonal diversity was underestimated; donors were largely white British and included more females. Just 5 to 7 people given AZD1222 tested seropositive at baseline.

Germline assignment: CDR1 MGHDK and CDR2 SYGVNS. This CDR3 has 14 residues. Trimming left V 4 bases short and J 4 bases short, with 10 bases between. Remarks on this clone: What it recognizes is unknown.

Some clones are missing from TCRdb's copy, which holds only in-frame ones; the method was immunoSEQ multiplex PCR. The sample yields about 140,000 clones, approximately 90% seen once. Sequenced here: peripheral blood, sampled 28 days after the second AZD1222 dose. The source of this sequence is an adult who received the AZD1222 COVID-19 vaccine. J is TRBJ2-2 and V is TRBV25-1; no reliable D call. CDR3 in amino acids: CASSGRMGTGELFF. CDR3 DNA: TGTGCCAGCAGTGGTCGAATGGGCACCGGGGAGCTGTTTTTT.